Each of the 10 T cell receptor beta chains below was sequenced from the same sample in a study of cytomegalovirus exposure and HLA in healthy donors. This table comes from immunoSEQ multiplex PCR, and its TCRdb copy is limited to in-frame clones, with some not included. The sample lists fewer than 200,000 clones; about 89% were seen once. Sequencing was carried out using PBMCs. These receptors were taken from a man between 18 and 35 years old in good health and CMV-seropositive.

The gene calls are TRBV11-2 and TRBJ2-2; D not resolved. This CDR3 has 13 residues. CDR1 is SGHAT, CDR2 FQNNGV, per germline. Trimming removed 4 bases at V and 6 bases at J, with 9 bases between. CDR3 nucleotides: TGTGCCAGCAGCTCAACTTTTCCCGGGGAGCTGTTTTTT. It codes for CASSSTFPGELFF.

This sequence joins TRBV5-4 and TRBJ1-2; tentative D call: TRBD1 (5 bases). Germline V gene data show CDR1 as SGHNT and CDR2 as YYREEE (reference sequence). V gave up 7 bases and J gave up 7 bases, with 8 bases separating them. CDR3 size: 10 residues. CDR3 nucleotide sequence: TGTGCCAGCTTCGGGGGTGGCTACACCTTC. The encoded protein is CASFGGGYTF.

This clone turned up a few times. The rearrangement joins TRBV29-1 to TRBJ1-2; D is possibly TRBD1 (6 bases). CDR1 is SQVTM and CDR2 is ANQGSEA in the germline V gene. V was shortened by 6 bases and J by 5 bases, with 16 bases between the two germline ends. The CDR3 is 13 amino acids. This CDR3 reads CSVRTGIDYGYTF. In DNA, the CDR3 is TGCAGCGTCCGAACAGGGATTGATTATGGCTACACCTTC.

The chain recombines TRBV21-1 with TRBJ2-1; TRBD2 is taken as the D call from the table, unchecked against the DNA. TRBV21-1 is listed as a pseudogene. This CDR3 contains 15 residues. CDR3 in DNA: TGTGCCAGCAGCAAAGAAGCGGGAGGGTACAATGAGCAGTTCTTC. Translation gives CASSKEAGGYNEQFF.

This rearrangement joins TRBV9 to TRBJ2-7; D call uncertain. The CDR3 has 14 residues. Germline V gene lookup returns CDR1 SGDLS and CDR2 YYNGEE. The ends were cut back, 0 bases at V and 6 bases at J, with 13 bases in the middle. This CDR3 reads CASSVGPVGSEQYF. CDR3 in DNA: TGTGCCAGCAGCGTAGGTCCCGTCGGTAGCGAGCAGTACTTC.

The rearrangement joins TRBV7-9 to TRBJ2-1, with D possibly matching TRBD2 (6 bases). This CDR3 has 14 amino acids. The germline gives CDR1 SEHNR, CDR2 FQNEAQ (reference sequence). The V end lost 3 bases, the J end lost 2 bases, and 8 bases lay between the germline ends. CDR3 sequence (DNA): TGTGCCAGCAGCTTGGGACTTGCCTACAATGAGCAGTTCTTC. Translating it yields CASSLGLAYNEQFF.

The chain uses TRBV27 and TRBJ2-7; 7 positions agree with TRBD1. The ends lost 5 bases at V and 3 bases at J; junction bases unmatched: 13. CDR3 length: 16 amino acids. The germline V gene has CDR1 MNHEY and CDR2 SMNVEV (reference sequence). CDR3 protein: CASSPSTTGPNYEQYF. The CDR3 DNA reads TGTGCCAGCAGTCCCAGTACGACAGGGCCAAACTACGAGCAGTACTTC.

The V call is TRBV27, the J call TRBJ1-1; TRBD1 agrees at 9 bases. The trim removed 4 bases at V and 5 bases at J, leaving 8 bases unmatched. The CDR3 is 15 residues long. CDR1 and CDR2 (germline): MNHEY, SMNVEV (reference sequence). The DNA of the CDR3 is TGTGCCAGCAGTTCCCCACAGGGGGCACGAACTGAAGCTTTCTTT. Translating gives CASSSPQGARTEAFF.

The chain uses TRBV19 and TRBJ2-1; 12 nucleotides align to TRBD2. The V gene end was trimmed by 5 bases and the J gene end by 8 bases; junction bases not matched to a gene: 10. Germline assignment: CDR1 LNHDA and CDR2 SQIVND (reference sequence). This CDR3 has 16 amino acids. CDR3 region: CASSLLAGGPSDEQFF. The DNA of the CDR3 is TGTGCCAGTAGTCTTCTAGCGGGGGGGCCTTCCGATGAGCAGTTCTTC. The variable domain in full, with the rest retrieved from reference TRBV19 and TRBJ2-1, is DGGITQSPKYLFRKEGQNVTLSCEQNLNHDAMYWYRQDPGQGLRLIYYSQIVNDFQKGDIAEGYSVSREKKESFPLTVTSAQKNPTAFYLCASSLLAGGPSDEQFFGPGTRLTVL.

The gene calls are TRBV7-8 and TRBJ2-7, with D possibly being TRBD2 (5 bases). The CDR3 totals 15 residues. Trimming took 5 bases from V and 7 from J, leaving 21 bases between them. Germline V gives CDR1 SGHVS, CDR2 FQNEAQ. CDR3 amino acids: CASSTASLSPREQYF. DNA for the CDR3: TGTGCCAGCAGCACAGCTAGCCTCTCTCCGAGGGAGCAGTACTTC.